The 27 T cell receptor beta chains below were found in one sample sequenced in a study of control samples from healthy donors and cancer patients. Assay used: immunoSEQ multiplex PCR; TCRdb lists only in-frame clones, some missing. The repertoire consists of 170,000 or so clones, with 90% occurring once and the leading ten covering around 1.5%. The specimen sequenced was blood. The receptors come from a woman in her 50s in good health.

CDR3 in DNA: TGTGCCAGCAGGGCCGAAGAGACCCAGTACTTC. It specifies CASRAEETQYF. The J gene is TRBJ2-5, the V gene TRBV6-6; no firm D call. Trimming pared 6 bases from V and 3 bases from J, leaving 5 bases between. The CDR3 length is 11 residues. In germline, CDR1 is MNHNY, CDR2 SVGAGI (reference sequence).

The chain uses TRBV15 and TRBJ1-4, with D possibly matching TRBD1 (6 bases). The germline V gene encodes CDR1 LNHNV and CDR2 YYDKDF (reference sequence). The CDR3 runs to 16 residues. The ends were cut back, 3 bases at V and 0 bases at J, with 11 bases in the middle. The CDR3 DNA reads TGTGCCACCAGCAGGGACAGACGTTCAACTAATGAAAAACTGTTTTTT. As protein: CATSRDRRSTNEKLFF.

This sequence joins TRBV3-1 (or the pseudogene TRBV3-2) and TRBJ2-7; D tentatively reads TRBD1 or TRBD2 (5 bases each). This CDR3 comprises 15 residues. The germline CDR1 and CDR2 sequences are LGHDT and YNNKEL (reference sequence). Trimming stripped 0 bases from V and 2 bases from J, with 11 bases between. The CDR3 DNA is TGTGCCAGCAGCCAAGATTCGATGGGGGCCTACGAGCAGTACTTC. Its protein product is CASSQDSMGAYEQYF.

This chain links TRBV27 with TRBJ2-7; the D gene is possibly TRBD1 (6 bases). CDR3 length equals 12 residues. CDR1 is MNHEY, CDR2 SMNVEV, per germline (reference sequence). V was shortened by 6 bases and J by 6 bases, with 12 bases between the two germline ends. This chain's CDR3 is CASSFQGSEQYF. The CDR3 DNA is TGTGCCAGCAGCTTTCAGGGGTCCGAGCAGTACTTC.

The genes are TRBV12-3 or TRBV12-4 and TRBJ2-7; a weak D match, TRBD2 (6 bases). The CDR3 has 12 amino acids. Trimming removed 1 base from V and 6 bases from J, with 7 bases in between. CDR3 DNA: TGTGCCAGCAGTTTAGTGGGGGGCGAGCAGTACTTC. This translates into CASSLVGGEQYF.

The CDR3 region is CASSRDSPPYEQYF. CDR3 DNA sequence: TGCGCCAGCAGCAGAGACAGTCCGCCCTACGAGCAGTACTTC. The gene calls are TRBV5-1 and TRBJ2-7; possible D gene TRBD1, 5 bases. Germline CDR1 and CDR2: SGHRS and YFSETQ. V lost 4 bases to trimming and J lost 2 bases, with 13 bases between them. This CDR3 comprises 14 residues.

V and J are TRBV7-4 and TRBJ1-3, with a weak D call TRBD1 (5 bases). CDR1 SGHVT and CDR2 SQSDAQ come from the germline V gene. The CDR3 spans 16 residues. The germline V and J ends were trimmed by 4 bases and 9 bases, with 22 bases remaining between them. CDR3 loop: CASSSTGVEVLGTIYF. The CDR3 nucleotides read TGTGCCAGCAGCTCAACAGGCGTAGAAGTCCTAGGCACCATATATTTT.

This rearrangement joins TRBV9 to TRBJ1-1; no definite D call. The V end was cut by 1 base, the J end by 4 bases, with 14 bases between. Per the germline V gene, CDR1 is SGDLS and CDR2 is YYNGEE. The CDR3 has 15 residues. The CDR3 sequence is CASSVLIGGPTEAFF. The CDR3 bases are TGTGCCAGCAGCGTACTGATAGGAGGGCCCACTGAAGCTTTCTTT.

The J gene is TRBJ2-1, the V gene TRBV27; 14 bases map to TRBD2. Per germline, CDR1 MNHEY and CDR2 SMNVEV (reference sequence). The J segment lost 5 bases and the V segment lost 5 bases, leaving 8 bases of the junction unmatched. The CDR3 consists of 17 residues. CDR3 coding DNA: TGTGCCAGCAGTCTCGGGACTAGCGGGAGTGTACACAATGAGCAGTTCTTC. Encoded protein: CASSLGTSGSVHNEQFF.

This rearrangement joins TRBV5-1 to TRBJ2-6; D uncertain. The germline CDR1 and CDR2 sequences are SGHRS and YFSETQ. This CDR3 spans 17 amino acids. Trimming shortened V by 0 bases and J by 0 bases, and 10 bases separated the two germline ends. The CDR3 sequence is CASSLETASSGANVLTF. The CDR3 nucleotides are TGCGCCAGCAGCTTGGAGACGGCTAGCTCTGGGGCCAACGTCCTGACTTTC.

In this sample, this clone turned up a few times. CDR3 in amino acids: CASSYSGPTNYGYTF. CDR3 sequence (DNA): TGTGCCAGCAGTTACTCCGGCCCAACTAACTATGGCTACACCTTC. The rearrangement links TRBV6-5 to TRBJ1-2; D gene unclear. This CDR3 has 15 amino acids. Germline V lookup: CDR1 MNHEY, CDR2 SVGAGI. The ends were cut back, 0 bases at V and 0 bases at J, with 8 bases in the middle.

The chain recombines TRBV25-1 with TRBJ1-4, with 9 positions matching TRBD1. CDR3 length: 15 residues. CDR1 and CDR2 (germline): MGHDK, SYGVNS. Germline trimming cut 4 bases from V and 6 bases from J; bases unmatched to any gene: 6. The CDR3 DNA reads as TGTGCCAGCAGTGGTCGGGACAGGGTAGATGAAAAACTGTTTTTT. Protein sequence: CASSGRDRVDEKLFF. Looking up the rest from reference TRBV25-1 and TRBJ1-4 gives the full variable domain: EADIYQTPRYLVIGTGKKITLECSQTMGHDKMYWYQQDPGMELHLIHYSYGVNSTEKGDLSSESTVSRIRTEHFPLTLESARPSHTSQYLCASSGRDRVDEKLFFGSGTQLSVL.

The DNA of the CDR3 is TGTGCCAGCACGTCGACTAGCGGGGCGACTCTAGCCAAAAACATTCAGTACTTC. It encodes CASTSTSGATLAKNIQYF. The chain couples TRBV2 to TRBJ2-4; the match to TRBD2 covers 11 bases. The CDR3 runs 18 residues. The germline gives CDR1 SNHLY, CDR2 FYNNEI. V was pared by 7 bases and J by 0 bases, with 11 bases of the junction left unmatched.

The genes are TRBV4-2 and TRBJ1-2; D ambiguous. Per the germline V gene, CDR1 is LGHNA and CDR2 is YNFKEQ. V dropped 1 base and J dropped 0 bases, with 12 bases sitting between them. There are 16 residues in the CDR3. For the CDR3, the DNA is TGTGCCAGCAGCCAAGCGGGCAGCAGCACTAACTATGGCTACACCTTC. It codes for CASSQAGSSTNYGYTF.

This chain connects TRBV7-2 to TRBJ1-5; TRBD1 might be the D (5 bases). V lost 1 base and J 9 bases, leaving 19 bases between the germline ends. The germline V gene has CDR1 SGHTA and CDR2 FQGNSA. There are 16 residues in the CDR3. This CDR3 is CASSLVESAQEMPQHF. The CDR3 DNA follows: TGTGCCAGCAGCTTAGTGGAATCAGCACAGGAGATGCCCCAGCATTTT.

The rearrangement links TRBV2 to TRBJ2-5; no definite D call. CDR1 is SNHLY and CDR2 is FYNNEI in the germline V gene. This CDR3 spans 14 amino acids. V was clipped by 1 base and J by 6 bases, with 12 bases between them. The CDR3 DNA reads as TGTGCCAGCAGTGAAGATGAGGCAGTTAAGACCCAGTACTTC. Amino acid sequence: CASSEDEAVKTQYF.

The chain is built from TRBV18 and TRBJ1-6; no definite D call. Germline V gene sequence: CDR1 KGHSH, CDR2 LQKENI. The CDR3 extends over 15 amino acids. Trimming took off 6 bases at V and 8 bases at J, with 17 bases between the two ends. CDR3 in DNA: TGTGCCAGCTCCCCTGCAACTCAGATGGATTCACCCCTCCACTTT. Amino acid sequence: CASSPATQMDSPLHF.

This clone came up once. The chain joins TRBV7-2 to TRBJ1-1; 8 bases line up with TRBD1. The ends lost 2 bases at V and 5 bases at J; junction bases unmatched: 4. This CDR3 has 14 amino acids. Germline CDR1 and CDR2: SGHTA and FQGNSA. Here the CDR3 reads CASSLQGATTEAFF. The CDR3 coding sequence is TGTGCCAGCAGCTTACAGGGGGCAACGACTGAAGCTTTCTTT.

This chain joins TRBV6-5 and TRBJ1-2; D gene uncertain. Germline values: CDR1 MNHEY, CDR2 SVGAGI. V gave up 2 bases and J gave up 8 bases, with 9 bases separating them. This CDR3 region has 12 residues. CDR3 residues: CASSYDLGGYTF. CDR3 nucleotides: TGTGCCAGCAGTTACGACTTGGGGGGCTACACCTTC.

V gene TRBV11-2 combines with J gene TRBJ1-5; D remains ambiguous. Germline CDR1 and CDR2: SGHAT and FQNNGV. The CDR3 is made up of 14 amino acids. V shed 5 bases and J shed 3 bases, with 11 bases lying between them. The chain's CDR3 is CASSPDGYNQPQHF. In nucleotides, the CDR3 is TGTGCCAGCAGCCCTGACGGGTACAATCAGCCCCAGCATTTT.

This sequence joins TRBV28 and TRBJ1-1; TRBD1 is a possible D gene (5 bases). The CDR3 extends over 14 amino acids. V gave up 5 bases and J gave up 2 bases, with 12 bases separating them. CDR1 and CDR2 from the germline V gene are MDHEN and SYDVKM. The CDR3, as DNA: TGTGCCAGCAGTCCTACGGGGCCTAACACTGAAGCTTTCTTT. Its protein product is CASSPTGPNTEAFF.

CDR3 loop: CASTSGGYTEAFF. The CDR3 DNA sequence: TGTGCCAGCACCTCGGGGGGGTACACTGAAGCTTTCTTT. This chain uses TRBV6-5 with TRBJ1-1, with D possibly matching TRBD1 (5 bases). Trimming left V 7 bases short and J 3 bases short, with 12 bases between. The CDR3 runs 13 residues. CDR1 is MNHEY and CDR2 is SVGAGI in the germline V gene.

The chain carries TRBV30 and TRBJ1-2; D is perhaps TRBD1 (5 bases). CDR1 is GTSNPN, CDR2 SVGIG, per germline (reference sequence). Trimming removed 4 bases from V and 7 bases from J, with 16 bases in between. The CDR3 is 13 residues long. The CDR3 is CAWTTPGLGGYTF. CDR3 nucleotides: TGTGCCTGGACCACCCCAGGGCTGGGTGGCTACACCTTC.

The gene calls are TRBV5-4 and TRBJ2-1; 8 nucleotides line up with TRBD2. The CDR3 sequence is 15 residues long. Germline V lookup: CDR1 SGHNT, CDR2 YYREEE (reference sequence). V dropped 2 bases and J dropped 8; count of bases not matched to a gene: 9. The DNA for the CDR3 is TGTGCCAGCAGCTTAGCGGGAGTAGGTGTGGATGAGCAGTTCTTC. Amino acids: CASSLAGVGVDEQFF.

As concerns this clone: The germline gene is not matched at one end of the junction; a read error may be the cause. The J gene is TRBJ1-2, the V gene TRBV13; D gene uncertain. The CDR3 contains 12 residues. Germline CDR1 PRHDT, CDR2 FYEKMQ (reference sequence). In DNA form, the CDR3 reads TGTGCCAGCAGCGTAGGGCGGATTGGCTACACCTTC. It codes for CASSVGRIGYTF. Full variable domain (missing parts from reference TRBV13 and TRBJ1-2): AAGVIQSPRHLIKEKRETATLKCYPIPRHDTVYWYQQGPGQDPQFLISFYEKMQSDKGSIPDRFSAQQFSDYHSELNMSSLELGDSALYFCASSVGRIGYTFGSGTRLTVV.

This chain uses TRBV28 with TRBJ1-2; D gene uncertain. Germline V gene lookup returns CDR1 MDHEN and CDR2 SYDVKM. This CDR3 region has 15 residues. V was trimmed by 5 bases and J by 4 bases, leaving 17 bases between them. The CDR3 sequence: CASSAPESRSYGYTF. CDR3 sequence (DNA): TGTGCCAGCAGTGCCCCAGAATCCAGGAGCTATGGCTACACCTTC.

The chain is built from TRBV5-1 and TRBJ1-4, with D possibly TRBD1 on 6 matching bases. Per the germline V gene, CDR1 is SGHRS and CDR2 is YFSETQ. Trimming cost V 3 bases and J 6 bases, with 12 bases left between them. The CDR3 is 14 amino acids. The DNA of the CDR3 is TGCGCCAGCAGCTATTCGGAGGGGGATGAAAAACTGTTTTTT. Its protein is CASSYSEGDEKLFF.